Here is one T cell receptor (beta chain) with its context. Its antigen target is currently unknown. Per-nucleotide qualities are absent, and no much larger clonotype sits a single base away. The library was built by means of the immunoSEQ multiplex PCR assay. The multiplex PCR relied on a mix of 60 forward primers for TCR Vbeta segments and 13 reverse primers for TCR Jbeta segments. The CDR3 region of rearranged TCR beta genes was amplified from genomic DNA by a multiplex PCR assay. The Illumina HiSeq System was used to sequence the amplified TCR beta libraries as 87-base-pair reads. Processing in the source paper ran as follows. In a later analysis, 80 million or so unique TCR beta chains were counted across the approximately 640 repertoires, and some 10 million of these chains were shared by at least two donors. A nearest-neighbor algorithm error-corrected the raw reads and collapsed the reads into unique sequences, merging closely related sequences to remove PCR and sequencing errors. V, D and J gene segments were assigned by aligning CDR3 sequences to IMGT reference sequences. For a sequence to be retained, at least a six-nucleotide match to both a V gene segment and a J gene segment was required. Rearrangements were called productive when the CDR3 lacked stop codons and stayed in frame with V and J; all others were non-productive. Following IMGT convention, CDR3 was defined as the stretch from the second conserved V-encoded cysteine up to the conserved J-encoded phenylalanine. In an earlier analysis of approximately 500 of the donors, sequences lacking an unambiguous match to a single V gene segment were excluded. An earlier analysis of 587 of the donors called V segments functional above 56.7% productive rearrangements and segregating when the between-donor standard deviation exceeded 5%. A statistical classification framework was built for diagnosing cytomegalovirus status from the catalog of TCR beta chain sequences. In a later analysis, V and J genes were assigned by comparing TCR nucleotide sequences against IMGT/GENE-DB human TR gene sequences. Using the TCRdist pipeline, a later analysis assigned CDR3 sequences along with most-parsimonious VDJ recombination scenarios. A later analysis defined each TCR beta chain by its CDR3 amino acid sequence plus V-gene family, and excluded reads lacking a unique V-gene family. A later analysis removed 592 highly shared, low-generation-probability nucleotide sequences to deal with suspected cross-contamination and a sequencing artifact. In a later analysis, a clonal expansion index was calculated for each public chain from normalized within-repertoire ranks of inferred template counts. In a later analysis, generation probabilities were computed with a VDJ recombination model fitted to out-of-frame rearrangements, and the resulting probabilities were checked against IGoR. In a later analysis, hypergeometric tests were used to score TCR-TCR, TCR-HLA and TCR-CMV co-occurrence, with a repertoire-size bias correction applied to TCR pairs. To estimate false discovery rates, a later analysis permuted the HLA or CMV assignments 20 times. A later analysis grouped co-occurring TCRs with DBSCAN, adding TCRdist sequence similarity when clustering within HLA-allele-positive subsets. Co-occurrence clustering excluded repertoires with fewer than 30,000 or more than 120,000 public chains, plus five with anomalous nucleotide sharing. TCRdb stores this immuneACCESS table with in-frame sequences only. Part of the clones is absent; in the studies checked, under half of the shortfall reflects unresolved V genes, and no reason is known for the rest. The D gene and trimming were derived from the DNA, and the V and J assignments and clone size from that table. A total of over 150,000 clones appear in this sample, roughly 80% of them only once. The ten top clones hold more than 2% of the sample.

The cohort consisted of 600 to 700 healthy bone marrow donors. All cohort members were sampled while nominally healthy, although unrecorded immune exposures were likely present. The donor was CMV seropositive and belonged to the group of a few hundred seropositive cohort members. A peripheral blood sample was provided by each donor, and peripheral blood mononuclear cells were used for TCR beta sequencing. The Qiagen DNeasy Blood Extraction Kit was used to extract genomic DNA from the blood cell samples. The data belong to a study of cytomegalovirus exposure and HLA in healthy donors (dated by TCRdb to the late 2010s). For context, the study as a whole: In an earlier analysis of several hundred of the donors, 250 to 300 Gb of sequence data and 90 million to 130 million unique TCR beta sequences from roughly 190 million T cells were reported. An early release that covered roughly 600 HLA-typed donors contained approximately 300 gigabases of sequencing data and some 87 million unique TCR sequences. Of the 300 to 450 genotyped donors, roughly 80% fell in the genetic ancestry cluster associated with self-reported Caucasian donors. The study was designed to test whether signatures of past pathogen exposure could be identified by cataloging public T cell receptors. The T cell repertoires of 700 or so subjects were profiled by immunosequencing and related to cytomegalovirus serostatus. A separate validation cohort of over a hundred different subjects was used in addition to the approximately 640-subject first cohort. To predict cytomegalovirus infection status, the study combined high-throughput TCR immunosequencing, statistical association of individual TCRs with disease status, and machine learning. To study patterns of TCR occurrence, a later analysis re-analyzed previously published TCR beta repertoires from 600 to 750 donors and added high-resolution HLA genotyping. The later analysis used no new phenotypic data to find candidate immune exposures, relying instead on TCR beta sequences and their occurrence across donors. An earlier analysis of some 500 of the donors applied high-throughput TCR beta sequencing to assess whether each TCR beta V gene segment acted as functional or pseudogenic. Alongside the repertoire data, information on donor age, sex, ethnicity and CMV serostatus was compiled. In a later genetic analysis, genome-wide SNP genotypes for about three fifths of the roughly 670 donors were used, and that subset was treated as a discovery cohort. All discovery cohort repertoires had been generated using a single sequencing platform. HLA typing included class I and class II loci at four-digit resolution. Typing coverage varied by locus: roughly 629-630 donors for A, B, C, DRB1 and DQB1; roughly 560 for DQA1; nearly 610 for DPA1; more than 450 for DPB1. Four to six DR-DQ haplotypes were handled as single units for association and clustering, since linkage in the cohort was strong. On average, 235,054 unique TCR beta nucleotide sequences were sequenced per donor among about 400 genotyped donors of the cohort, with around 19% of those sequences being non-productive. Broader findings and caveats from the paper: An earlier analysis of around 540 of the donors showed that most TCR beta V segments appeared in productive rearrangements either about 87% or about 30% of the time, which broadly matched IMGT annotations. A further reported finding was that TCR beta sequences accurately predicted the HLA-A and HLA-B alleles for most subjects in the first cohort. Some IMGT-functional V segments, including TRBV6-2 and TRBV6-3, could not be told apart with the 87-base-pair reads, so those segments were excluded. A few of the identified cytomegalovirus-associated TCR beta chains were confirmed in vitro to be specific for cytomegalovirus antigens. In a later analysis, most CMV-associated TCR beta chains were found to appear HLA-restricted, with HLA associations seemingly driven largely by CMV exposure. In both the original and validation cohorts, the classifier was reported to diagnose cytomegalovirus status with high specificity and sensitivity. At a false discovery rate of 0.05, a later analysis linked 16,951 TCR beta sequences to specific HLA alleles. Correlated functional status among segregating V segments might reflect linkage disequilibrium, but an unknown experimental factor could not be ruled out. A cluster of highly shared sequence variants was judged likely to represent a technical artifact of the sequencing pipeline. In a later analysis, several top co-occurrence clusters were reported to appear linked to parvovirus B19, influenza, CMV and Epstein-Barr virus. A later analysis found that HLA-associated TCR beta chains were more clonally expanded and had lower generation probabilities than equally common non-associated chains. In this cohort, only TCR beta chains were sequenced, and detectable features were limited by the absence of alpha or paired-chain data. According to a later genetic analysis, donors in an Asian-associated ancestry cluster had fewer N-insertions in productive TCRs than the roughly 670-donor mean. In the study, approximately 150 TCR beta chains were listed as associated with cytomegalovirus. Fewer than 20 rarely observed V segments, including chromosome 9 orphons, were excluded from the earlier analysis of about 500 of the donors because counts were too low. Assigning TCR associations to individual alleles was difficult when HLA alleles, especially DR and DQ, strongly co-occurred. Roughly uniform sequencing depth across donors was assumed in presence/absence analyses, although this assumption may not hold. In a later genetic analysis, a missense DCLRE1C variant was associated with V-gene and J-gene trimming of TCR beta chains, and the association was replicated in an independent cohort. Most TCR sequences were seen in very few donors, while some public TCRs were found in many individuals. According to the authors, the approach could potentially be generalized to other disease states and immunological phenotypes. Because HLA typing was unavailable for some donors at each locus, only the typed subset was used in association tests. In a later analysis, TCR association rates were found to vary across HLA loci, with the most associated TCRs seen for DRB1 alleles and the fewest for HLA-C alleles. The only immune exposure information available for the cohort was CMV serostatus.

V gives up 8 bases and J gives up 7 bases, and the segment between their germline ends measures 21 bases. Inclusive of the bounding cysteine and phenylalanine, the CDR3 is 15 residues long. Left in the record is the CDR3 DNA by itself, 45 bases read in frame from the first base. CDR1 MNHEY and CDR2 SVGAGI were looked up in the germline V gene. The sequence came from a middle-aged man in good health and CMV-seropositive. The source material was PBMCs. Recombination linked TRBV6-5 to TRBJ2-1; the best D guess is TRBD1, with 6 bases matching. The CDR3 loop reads CASHRDRLTTNEQFF. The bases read TGTGCCAGCCACAGGGATCGGTTAACAACTAATGAGCAGTTCTTC.